The TCR beta chain described here comes from a study of Ad26.COV2.S vaccination and SARS-CoV-2 variants. Across the study: Donor was one of the participants in the Ad26.COV2.S arm of the COV1001 trial.

Germline loops: CDR1 MNHEY, CDR2 SVGAGI. The J segment lost 3 bases and the V segment lost 8 bases, leaving 8 bases of the junction unmatched. CDR3 length: 14 residues. The data were produced by immunoSEQ multiplex PCR, yet TCRdb's version contains in-frame clones alone and is incomplete. The sample lists over 400,000 clones; roughly 89% were seen once. Stated treatment: 15 to 20 received Ad26.COV2.S at low or high dose, single or two shots; about five received placebo; per-sample allocation not given. The samples date from day 63 after the first vaccine or placebo injection. Recruitment in Boston yielded a donor of adult age, 18-55 years. This clone was counted only a few times. Its specificity is not known. Points from the study as a whole: Participants in the vaccine arm had higher spike-specific TCR breadth; placebo recipients had lower. Placebo recipients and vaccine recipients were similar in non-spike TCR breadth.

This sample comprised peripheral blood, obtained in a trial of Ad26.COV2.S vaccine versus placebo. This receptor was obtained from a person between 18 and 65 years old who received the Ad26.COV2.S COVID-19 vaccine or a placebo. V is TRBV6-5 and J is TRBJ1-1; 8 nucleotides agree with TRBD1. CDR3 nucleotides: TGTGCCAGCGGAACTCAGGGGGCGGACACTGAAGCTTTCTTT. The encoded protein is CASGTQGADTEAFF.